This T cell receptor (beta chain) is drawn from a study of T cell repertoires in cytomegalovirus infection. Overall study: Public TCR beta signatures indicated both CMV infection and matching HLA type.

A note on this clonotype: Its antigen is still unknown.

The CDR3 runs 13 residues. From germline, CDR1 is MDHEN and CDR2 SYDVKM. V was cut by 6 bases and J by 0 bases, with 9 bases left in between. Study observations and caveats: Summed frequency of public TCR beta families distinguished CMV carriers with the relevant HLA.

MiXCR was run by TCRdb on the reads, yielding one entry per CDR3 protein. Of around 230,000 distinct CDR3 sequences listed, around two fifths are singletons. The sequencing here drew on CD8+ T cells from cultured PBMCs, taken from culture after CMV antigen stimulation. V usage is TRBV28 and J usage is TRBJ2-7; no definite D call. The receptor comes from a human donor in good health (CMV status not recorded). Some clones in this sample may be carry-over from other donors' samples. This CDR3 is CASSLPSSYEQYF. The CDR3 bases are TGTGCCAGCAGCCTTCCCAGCTCCTACGAGCAGTACTTC.